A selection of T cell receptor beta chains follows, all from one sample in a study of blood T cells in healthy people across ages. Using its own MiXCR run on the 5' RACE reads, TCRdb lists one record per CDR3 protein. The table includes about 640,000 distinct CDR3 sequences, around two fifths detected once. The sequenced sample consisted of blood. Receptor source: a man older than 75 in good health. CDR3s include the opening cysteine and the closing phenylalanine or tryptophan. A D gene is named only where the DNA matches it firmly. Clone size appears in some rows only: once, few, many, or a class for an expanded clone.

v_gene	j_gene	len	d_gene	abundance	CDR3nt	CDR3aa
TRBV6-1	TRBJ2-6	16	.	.	TGTGCCAGCAGGGAAGACAGACCCCTCGGGGCCAACGTCCTGACTTTC	CASREDRPLGANVLTF
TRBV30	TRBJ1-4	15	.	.	TGTGCCTGGAGTGTACTCTTAGGGGGGAATGAAAAACTGTTTTTT	CAWSVLLGGNEKLFF
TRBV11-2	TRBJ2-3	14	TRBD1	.	TGTGCCAGCAGCCTAGGGGGCGAACGGGATACGCAGTATTTT	CASSLGGERDTQYF
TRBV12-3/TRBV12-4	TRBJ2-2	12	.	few	TGTGCCAGCAGACGGCCGACTGGGGAGCTGTTTTTT	CASRRPTGELFF
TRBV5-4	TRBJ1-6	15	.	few	TGTGCCAGCAGCCCAGACGTAACGCTCAATTCACCCCTCCACTTT	CASSPDVTLNSPLHF
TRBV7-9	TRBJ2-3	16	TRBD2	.	TGTGCCAGCAGCTCCACTCTAGCGGGAGTAACAGATACGCAGTATTTT	CASSSTLAGVTDTQYF
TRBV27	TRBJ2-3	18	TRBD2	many	TGTGCCAGCAGTTTGGGGACCGCTAGCGGGCGAAGCACAGATACGCAGTATTTT	CASSLGTASGRSTDTQYF
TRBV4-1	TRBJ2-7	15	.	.	TGCGCCAGCAGCCAAGAGCAGCCGGGGCGCCCCGAGCAGTACTTC	CASSQEQPGRPEQYF
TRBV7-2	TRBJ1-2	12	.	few	TGTGCCAGCAGCTTTACAGGGTTGAGCTACACCTTC	CASSFTGLSYTF
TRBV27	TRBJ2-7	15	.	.	TGTGCCAGCCGTAATACTCGGACCGAATTCTACGAGCAGTACTTC	CASRNTRTEFYEQYF
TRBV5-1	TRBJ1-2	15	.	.	TGCGCCAACAGCTTGGAAAAGGGGCGGGTCTATGGCTACACCTTC	CANSLEKGRVYGYTF
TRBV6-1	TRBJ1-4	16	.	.	TGTACCAGCAGTGAGATAAGAACCTCAACTAATGAAAAACTGTTTTTT	CTSSEIRTSTNEKLFF
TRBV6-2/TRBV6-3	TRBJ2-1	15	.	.	TGTGCCAGCAGTAGACTTGTTAGCTCCTACAATGAGCAGTTCTTC	CASSRLVSSYNEQFF
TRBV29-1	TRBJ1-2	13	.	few	TGCAGCGTTGAAGTAAGGGAGAAATATGGCTACACCTTC	CSVEVREKYGYTF
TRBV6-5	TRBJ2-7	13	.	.	TGTGCCAGCAGTTCCGGGGGGCGTAGCGAGCAGTACTTC	CASSSGGRSEQYF
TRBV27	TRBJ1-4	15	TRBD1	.	TGTGCCAGCCGCAAAACCGGGACAGGGACTGAAAAACTGTTTTTT	CASRKTGTGTEKLFF
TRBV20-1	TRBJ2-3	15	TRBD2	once	TGCAGTGCTTCCAAGCGGGAGAGGAGTACAGATACGCAGTATTTT	CSASKRERSTDTQYF
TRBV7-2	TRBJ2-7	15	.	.	TGTGCCAGCAGCCATAGCCGGGATATCTCCTACGAGCAGTACTTC	CASSHSRDISYEQYF
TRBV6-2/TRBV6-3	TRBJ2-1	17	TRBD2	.	TGTGCCAGCATTATGGGGAGGGGCCTAAGCTCCTACAATGAGCAGTTCTTC	CASIMGRGLSSYNEQFF
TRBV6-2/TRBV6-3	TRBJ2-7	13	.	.	TGTGCCAGCAGTCGGCGCGGCTCCTACGAGCAGTACTTC	CASSRRGSYEQYF
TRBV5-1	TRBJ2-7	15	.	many	TGTGCCAGCAGCTTAGCGGGACAGGGCATCTACGAGCAGTACTTC	CASSLAGQGIYEQYF
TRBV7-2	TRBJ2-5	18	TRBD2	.	TGTGCCAGCAGCCAGGTGGCGGGACTAGCGGGGTTTTTAGGGACCCAGTACTTC	CASSQVAGLAGFLGTQYF
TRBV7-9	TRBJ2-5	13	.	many	TGTGCCAGCAGCTTAGACGTACAAGAGACCCAGTACTTC	CASSLDVQETQYF
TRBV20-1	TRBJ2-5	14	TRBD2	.	TGCAGTGCTCGTAAGCGGGAAAGGGGAGAGACCCAGTACTTC	CSARKRERGETQYF
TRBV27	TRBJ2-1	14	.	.	TGTGCCAGTAGCCGACAGGAAATGTACAATGAGCAGTTCTTC	CASSRQEMYNEQFF
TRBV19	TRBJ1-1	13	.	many	TGTGCCACTCGGACAGAAAAGAACACTGAAGCTTTCTTT	CATRTEKNTEAFF
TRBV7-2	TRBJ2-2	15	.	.	TGTGCCAGCAGCCTTCTATACAGGGACACCGGGGAGCTGTTTTTT	CASSLLYRDTGELFF
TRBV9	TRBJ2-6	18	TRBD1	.	TGTGCCAGCAGCGAGAGGACAGGGGCGGGATCTGGGGCCAACGTCCTGACTTTC	CASSERTGAGSGANVLTF
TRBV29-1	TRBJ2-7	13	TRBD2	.	TGCAGCGCCGCTACTAGCGGGAGCTACGAGCAGTACTTC	CSAATSGSYEQYF
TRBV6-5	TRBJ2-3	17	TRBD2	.	TGTGCCAGCAGTTACTCGAAGCTAGCGGGAAACACAGATACGCAGTATTTT	CASSYSKLAGNTDTQYF
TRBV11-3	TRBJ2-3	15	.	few	TGTGCCAGCAGCTTAGGGGGTTTGGGCACAGATACGCAGTATTTT	CASSLGGLGTDTQYF
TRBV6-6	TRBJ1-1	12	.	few	TGTGCCAGTATTCAACAGAACACTGAAGCTTTCTTT	CASIQQNTEAFF
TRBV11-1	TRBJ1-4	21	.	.	TGTGCCAGCAGCTTAATCCGGGGGTTTGACTCTCGGGCTGCAACTAATGAAAAACTGTTTTTT	CASSLIRGFDSRAATNEKLFF
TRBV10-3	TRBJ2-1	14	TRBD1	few	TGTGCCATCAGTCAGAGGACAGGGGGCAATGAGCAGTTCTTC	CAISQRTGGNEQFF
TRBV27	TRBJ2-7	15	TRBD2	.	TGTGCCAGCAGTGCACCGGGACTACCTTACAGTGAGCAGTACTTC	CASSAPGLPYSEQYF
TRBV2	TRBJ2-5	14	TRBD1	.	TGTGCCAGCAGTGAGACAGGGGTTCGGGAGACCCAGTACTTC	CASSETGVRETQYF
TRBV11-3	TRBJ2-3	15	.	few	TGTGCCAGCAGCCCTCGTGGGGAGTCATCAGATACGCAGTATTTT	CASSPRGESSDTQYF
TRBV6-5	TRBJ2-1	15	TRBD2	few	TGTGCCAGCACCCTTAGCGGGAGGGAATACAATGAGCAGTTCTTC	CASTLSGREYNEQFF
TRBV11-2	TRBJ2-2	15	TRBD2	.	TGTGCCAGCGGCCGGACTAGCGGGGACACCGGGGAGCTGTTTTTT	CASGRTSGDTGELFF
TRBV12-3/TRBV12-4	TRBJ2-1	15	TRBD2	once	TGTGCCAGCAGTTTGCGACTAGCGGCAGACAATGAGCAGTTCTTC	CASSLRLAADNEQFF
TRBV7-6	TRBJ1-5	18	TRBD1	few	TGTGCCAGCAGTCCCCTCCCGGGACAGGGGGCTTCCAATCAGCCCCAGCATTTT	CASSPLPGQGASNQPQHF